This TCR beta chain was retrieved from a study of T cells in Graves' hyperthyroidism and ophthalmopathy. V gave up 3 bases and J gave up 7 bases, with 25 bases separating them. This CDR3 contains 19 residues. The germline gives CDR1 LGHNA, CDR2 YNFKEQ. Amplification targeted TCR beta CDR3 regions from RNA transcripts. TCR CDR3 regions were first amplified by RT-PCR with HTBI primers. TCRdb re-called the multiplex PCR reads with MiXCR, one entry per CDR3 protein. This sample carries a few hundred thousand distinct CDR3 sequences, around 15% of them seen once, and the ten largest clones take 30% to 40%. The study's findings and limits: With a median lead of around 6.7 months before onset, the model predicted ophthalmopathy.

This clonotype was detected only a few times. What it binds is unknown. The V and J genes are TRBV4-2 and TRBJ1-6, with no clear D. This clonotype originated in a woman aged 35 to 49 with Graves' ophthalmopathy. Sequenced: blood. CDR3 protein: CASSQFPGPRGTENSPLHF. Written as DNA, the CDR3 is TGTGCCAGCAGCCAGTTTCCCGGGCCCCGGGGTACGGAGAATTCACCCCTCCACTTT.